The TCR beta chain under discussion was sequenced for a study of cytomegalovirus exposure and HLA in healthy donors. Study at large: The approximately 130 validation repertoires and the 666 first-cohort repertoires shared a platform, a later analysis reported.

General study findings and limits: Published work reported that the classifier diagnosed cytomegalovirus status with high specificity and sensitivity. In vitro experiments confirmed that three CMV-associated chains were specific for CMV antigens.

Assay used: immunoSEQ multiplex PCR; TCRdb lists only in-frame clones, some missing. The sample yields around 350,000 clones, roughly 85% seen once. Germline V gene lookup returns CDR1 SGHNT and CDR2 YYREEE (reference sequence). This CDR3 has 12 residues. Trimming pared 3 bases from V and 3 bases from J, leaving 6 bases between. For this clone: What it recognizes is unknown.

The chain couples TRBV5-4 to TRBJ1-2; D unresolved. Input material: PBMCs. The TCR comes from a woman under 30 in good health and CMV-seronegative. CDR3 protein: CASSSTDYGYTF. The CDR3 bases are TGTGCCAGCAGCTCCACGGACTATGGCTACACCTTC.